The rows below give T cell receptor beta chains drawn from one sample of a study of blood T cell repertoires in COVID-19. Using immunoSEQ multiplex PCR, the repertoire was profiled, and TCRdb retains in-frame clones only, with some absent. Of some 350,000 clones in the sample, around 87% are singletons; the top ten hold around 7%. The source material was peripheral blood. The receptors originated from a man aged 18 to 29 with active or convalescent COVID-19. CDR3s include the opening cysteine and the closing phenylalanine or tryptophan. The D gene is left open where the match is weak. Size values are once, few and many counts, or a class for expanded clones, and some rows have none.

DNA: TGTGCCAGCAGTTACTTTGTCCGGGTAGCTAACTATGGCTACACCTTC
CDR3: CASSYFVRVANYGYTF
D: -
size: few
V: TRBV6-5
J: TRBJ1-2

DNA: TGTGCCAGCAGCCTCGACAAGGCTCCTGGAAACACCATATATTTT
CDR3: CASSLDKAPGNTIYF
D: -
size: -
V: TRBV6-6
J: TRBJ1-3

DNA: TGTGCCAGCAGCGGGAGGACAGGGGGCTGGGGGACTGAAGCTTTCTTT
CDR3: CASSGRTGGWGTEAFF
D: TRBD1
size: -
V: TRBV11-2
J: TRBJ1-1

DNA: TGTGCCAGCAGTCTAAGGGGAATTAATTCACCCCTCCACTTT
CDR3: CASSLRGINSPLHF
D: -
size: -
V: TRBV2
J: TRBJ1-6

DNA: TGTGCCAGCAGCCAAGATGAGGCCCAAGGCCAGTACTTC
CDR3: CASSQDEAQGQYF
D: -
size: -
V: TRBV3-1/TRBV3-2
J: TRBJ2-5

DNA: TGTGCCAGGGATGAACAGGGGGCGGGTGAAAAACTGTTTTTT
CDR3: CARDEQGAGEKLFF
D: TRBD1
size: -
V: TRBV27
J: TRBJ1-4

DNA: TGTGCCAGCAGCCTTTCCGGGGGACTTTCCTACGAGCAGTACTTC
CDR3: CASSLSGGLSYEQYF
D: -
size: -
V: TRBV7-2
J: TRBJ2-7

DNA: TGCGCCAGCAGCCGCGAAGGGACAGTTGATCAGCCCCAGCATTTT
CDR3: CASSREGTVDQPQHF
D: TRBD1
size: -
V: TRBV5-1
J: TRBJ1-5

DNA: TGTGCCAGCAGCCGGACAGGGAGCTACGAGCAGTACTTC
CDR3: CASSRTGSYEQYF
D: TRBD1
size: -
V: TRBV7-3
J: TRBJ2-7

DNA: TGTGCCAGCAGTACGTCCACAGGGTTGAACACTGAAGCTTTCTTT
CDR3: CASSTSTGLNTEAFF
D: -
size: -
V: TRBV6-6
J: TRBJ1-1

DNA: TGTGCCAGTAGTCCAAGCGGGGGGGCGTATACGCAGTATTTT
CDR3: CASSPSGGAYTQYF
D: TRBD2
size: -
V: TRBV19
J: TRBJ2-3

DNA: TGTGCCAGTCACAGGGCTAACTATGGCTACACCTTC
CDR3: CASHRANYGYTF
D: -
size: -
V: TRBV19
J: TRBJ1-2

DNA: TGTGCCAGCAGTCCCTTAGCGGGAGGCACAGATACGCAGTATTTT
CDR3: CASSPLAGGTDTQYF
D: TRBD2
size: -
V: TRBV27
J: TRBJ2-3

DNA: TGTGCCAGCAGCGTAGGTTACTCGTCTTACAATGAGCAGTTCTTC
CDR3: CASSVGYSSYNEQFF
D: -
size: -
V: TRBV9
J: TRBJ2-1

DNA: TGTGCCAGCAGCGTAGCGGGAGTAAGCACAGATACGCAGTATTTT
CDR3: CASSVAGVSTDTQYF
D: -
size: -
V: TRBV9
J: TRBJ2-3